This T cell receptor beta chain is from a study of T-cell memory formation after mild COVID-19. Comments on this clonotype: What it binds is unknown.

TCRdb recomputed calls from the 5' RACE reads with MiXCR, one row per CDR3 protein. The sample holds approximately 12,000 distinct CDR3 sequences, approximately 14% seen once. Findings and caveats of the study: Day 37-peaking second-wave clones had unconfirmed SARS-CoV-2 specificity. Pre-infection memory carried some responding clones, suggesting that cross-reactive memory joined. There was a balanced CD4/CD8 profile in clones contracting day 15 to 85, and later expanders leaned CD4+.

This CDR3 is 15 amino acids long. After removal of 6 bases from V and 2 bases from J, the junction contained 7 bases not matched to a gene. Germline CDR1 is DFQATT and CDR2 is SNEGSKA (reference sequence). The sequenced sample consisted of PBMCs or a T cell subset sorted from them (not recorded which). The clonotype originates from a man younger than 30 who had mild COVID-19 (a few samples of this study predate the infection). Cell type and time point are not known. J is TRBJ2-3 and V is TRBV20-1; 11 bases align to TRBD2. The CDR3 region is CSAPLSGGATDTQYF. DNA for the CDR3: TGCAGTGCCCCACTTAGCGGGGGGGCCACAGATACGCAGTATTTT.